This TCR beta chain emerged from a study of shared clonotypes between healthy human individuals. Study context: Each donor's CD4 naive and CD4 memory cells filled three plates apiece, CD8 naive two, and CD8 memory one. General study findings and limits: The generation probabilities recorded for non-shared clonotypes fell below those of clonotypes shared by all four donors.

A deep-level run was used for the assay. Produced via immunoSEQ multiplex PCR; TCRdb's table is partial and in-frame only. The data show under 2.5 million clones, with around 92% seen just once and 0.3% to 0.4% held by the top ten. As concerns this clone: Its antigen remains unknown.

Germline V gene sequence: CDR1 LNHDA, CDR2 SQIVND (reference sequence). The CDR3 consists of 13 residues. Trimming removed 8 bases from V and 9 bases from J; junction bases left unmatched: 9. Sequencing was performed on naive CD4+ T cells from PBMCs. Subset described: CD45RA+ positively selected. The chain carries TRBV19 and TRBJ2-1; 8 bases map to TRBD2. This TCR was recovered from a man aged 18 to 35 in good health. Some clones in this sample may be carry-over from other donors' samples. CDR3 amino acids: CASFPPGGGEQFF. CDR3 DNA sequence: TGTGCCAGTTTCCCCCCCGGGGGGGGTGAGCAGTTCTTC. Variable domain in full (rest from reference TRBV19 and TRBJ2-1): DGGITQSPKYLFRKEGQNVTLSCEQNLNHDAMYWYRQDPGQGLRLIYYSQIVNDFQKGDIAEGYSVSREKKESFPLTVTSAQKNPTAFYLCASFPPGGGEQFFGPGTRLTVL.